These 7 T cell receptor beta chains originate from one sample sequenced in a study of blood T cells in healthy people across ages. Sample-barcoded 5' priming and a J-beta primer mix drove a second PCR of roughly 6 to 12 cycles. TCRdb ran MiXCR on the 5' RACE reads and lists one entry per CDR3 protein. The sample contains roughly 700,000 distinct CDR3 sequences, around 25% of which appear only once. A further study also used this sample, focusing on T cells of mothers and their children.

The sequencing sample was made of blood. Receptors originate from a boy younger than 18 in good health.

J is TRBJ2-5 and V is TRBV12-3 or TRBV12-4, with D unclear. CDR3 length equals 13 residues. V was cut by 1 base and J by 2 bases, with 5 bases left in between. For the CDR3, the DNA is TGTGCCAGCAGTTTAGGGAAGCAAGAGACCCAGTACTTC. Its protein product is CASSLGKQETQYF.

The gene calls are TRBV20-1 and TRBJ1-2; D is undetermined. Germline V CDR1 and CDR2: DFQATT, SNEGSKA (reference sequence). V lost 0 bases, J lost 4 bases, and 15 bases lay in between. The CDR3 spans 15 residues. The CDR3, as DNA: TGCAGTGCTAGAGACGACACCCCTTATAGCTATGGCTACACCTTC. Protein product: CSARDDTPYSYGYTF.

A few counts support this clonotype. V and J are TRBV12-3 or TRBV12-4 and TRBJ2-5; TRBD2 matches at 10 bases. This CDR3 comprises 16 residues. Trimming removed 4 bases from V and 1 base from J; junction bases left unmatched: 6. CDR3 nucleotides: TGTGCCAGCAGTTCCCGTAGCGGGAGGTTCCAAGAGACCCAGTACTTC. Protein: CASSSRSGRFQETQYF.

This rearrangement joins TRBV29-1 to TRBJ2-7; TRBD1 or TRBD2 may be the D gene (6 bases each). The CDR3 is made up of 13 amino acids. Trimming pared 3 bases from V and 6 bases from J, leaving 15 bases between. The germline V gene encodes CDR1 SQVTM and CDR2 ANQGSEA. The CDR3 coding sequence is TGCAGCGTTGATCTCAGGGGAGGTGTCGAGCAGTACTTC. Translating it yields CSVDLRGGVEQYF.

This clonotype has just one count. The chain joins TRBV4-1 to TRBJ1-4; D gene unclear. Germline V gives CDR1 MGHRA, CDR2 YSYEKL. The CDR3 has 15 residues. V was clipped by 2 bases and J by 0 bases, with 7 bases between them. CDR3 in amino acids: CASSQRRATNEKLFF. The CDR3 coding sequence is TGCGCCAGCAGCCAAAGGAGAGCAACTAATGAAAAACTGTTTTTT.

This clonotype showed up many times. This sequence joins TRBV7-3 and TRBJ2-2; unclear D gene. The germline V gene has CDR1 SGHTA and CDR2 FQGTGA. The CDR3 sequence is 15 residues long. V lost 5 bases, J lost 4 bases, and 14 bases lay in between. Here the CDR3 reads CASSPGSAATGELFF. The CDR3 nucleotides are TGTGCCAGCAGCCCTGGTTCCGCAGCCACCGGGGAGCTGTTTTTT.

The chain employs TRBV7-9 and TRBJ2-5; possibly TRBD1 or TRBD2 for D (6 bases each). The CDR3 runs 15 residues. V lost 5 bases and J 3 bases, leaving 16 bases between the germline ends. CDR1 and CDR2 (germline): SEHNR, FQNEAQ (reference sequence). CDR3 region: CASSPQGGLEETQYF. DNA of the CDR3: TGTGCCAGCAGCCCACAGGGAGGACTGGAAGAGACCCAGTACTTC.